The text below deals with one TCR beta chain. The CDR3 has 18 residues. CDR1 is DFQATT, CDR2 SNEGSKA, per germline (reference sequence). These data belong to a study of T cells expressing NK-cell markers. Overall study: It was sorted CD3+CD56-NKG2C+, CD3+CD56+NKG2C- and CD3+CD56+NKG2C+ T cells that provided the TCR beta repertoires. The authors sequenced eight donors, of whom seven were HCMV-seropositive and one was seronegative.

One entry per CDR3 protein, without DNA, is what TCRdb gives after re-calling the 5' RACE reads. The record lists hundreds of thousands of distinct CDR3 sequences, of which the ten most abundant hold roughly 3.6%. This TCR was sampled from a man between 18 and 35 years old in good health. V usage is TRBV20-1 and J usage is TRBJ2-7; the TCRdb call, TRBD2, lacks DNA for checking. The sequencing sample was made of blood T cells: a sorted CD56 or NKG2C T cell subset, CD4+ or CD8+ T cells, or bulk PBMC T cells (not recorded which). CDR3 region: CSAKGGGQSSGATYEQYF.